The 32 T cell receptor beta chains presented below share a single source sample, sequenced in a study of tissue T cells after allogeneic stem cell transplantation. This table comes from immunoSEQ multiplex PCR, and its TCRdb copy is limited to in-frame clones, with some not included. This repertoire shows approximately 6,300 clones, 55% to 65% found once; its top ten account for over 11%. Sequencing used duodenum tissue, obtained at autopsy. Source of these receptors: a woman between 18 and 49 years old with breast cancer.

This chain links TRBV28 with TRBJ1-1; 7 positions agree with TRBD1. CDR1 and CDR2 (germline): MDHEN, SYDVKM. V dropped 5 bases and J dropped 7; count of bases not matched to a gene: 13. This CDR3 region has 15 residues. The CDR3 sequence is CASSIQGKRWHEAFF. CDR3 nucleotides: TGTGCCAGCAGTATACAGGGGAAGAGGTGGCATGAAGCTTTCTTT.

Remarks on this clone: This sample includes further DNA sequences coding for the same CDR3. The chain links TRBV5-5 to TRBJ2-3, with unresolved D. This CDR3 comprises 13 residues. The germline V gene has CDR1 SGHKS and CDR2 YYEKEE (reference sequence). Trimming took off 2 bases at V and 4 bases at J, with 8 bases between the two ends. The CDR3 DNA is TGTGCCAGCAGCTTAGCCCCGCCAGATACGCAGTATTTT. It yields the protein CASSLAPPDTQYF.

This clone was observed a handful of times. The J gene is TRBJ1-4, the V gene TRBV18, with D perhaps TRBD1 (5 bases). Germline CDR1 and CDR2: KGHSH and LQKENI. The CDR3 totals 14 residues. With 3 bases removed from V and 8 bases from J, the gap between germline ends came to 13 bases. CDR3 nucleotide sequence: TGTGCCAGCTCACCGAGGGGAAGAGGAGAAAAACTGTTTTTT. Protein product: CASSPRGRGEKLFF.

The rearrangement joins TRBV30 to TRBJ2-3, with D unresolved. Germline V lookup: CDR1 GTSNPN, CDR2 SVGIG (reference sequence). Trimming left V 0 bases short and J 2 bases short, with 6 bases between. This CDR3 has 13 residues. CDR3 DNA: TGTGCCTGGAGTGTATCCAACACAGATACGCAGTATTTT. It specifies CAWSVSNTDTQYF.

V is TRBV6-2 or TRBV6-3 and J is TRBJ2-7; TRBD1 matches 8 bases. The CDR3 is made up of 16 amino acids. V lost 2 bases and J lost 5; bases outside the gene matches: 11. Per germline, CDR1 MNHEY and CDR2 SVGEGT. The CDR3 spells CASSYPDRESLHEQYF. The CDR3 nucleotides are TGTGCCAGCAGTTACCCGGACAGGGAGAGTCTCCACGAGCAGTACTTC.

V usage is TRBV10-1 and J usage is TRBJ2-1; TRBD2 aligns across 10 bases. V lost 10 bases and J lost 5; bases outside the gene matches: 11. Germline CDR1 WNHNN, CDR2 SYGVQD (reference sequence). The CDR3 is made up of 15 amino acids. CDR3 sequence reads: CATLLLAGDDNEQFF. The DNA for the CDR3 is TGCGCCACCCTTCTTCTAGCGGGAGATGACAATGAGCAGTTCTTC.

This sequence joins TRBV5-6 and TRBJ1-2, with D unresolved. The CDR3 extends over 12 amino acids. Deletions cut 1 base from V and 7 bases from J, with 8 bases between. Germline CDR1 SGHDT, CDR2 YYEEEE. Written as DNA, the CDR3 is TGTGCCAGCAGCTTGAGTGAGGGTGGCTACACCTTC. It encodes CASSLSEGGYTF.

This clone is categorized as medium-sized. The chain joins TRBV18 to TRBJ1-4; no reliable D call. The CDR3 consists of 11 residues. CDR1 is KGHSH, CDR2 LQKENI, per germline. V shed 5 bases and J shed 5 bases, with 3 bases lying between them. CDR3 sequence: CASSVNEKLFF. The CDR3, as DNA: TGTGCCAGCTCAGTGAATGAAAAACTGTTTTTT.

The chain joins TRBV3-1 (or the pseudogene TRBV3-2) to TRBJ2-1; 8 bases align to TRBD1. Per the germline V gene, CDR1 is LGHDT and CDR2 is YNNKEL (reference sequence). The CDR3 runs to 15 residues. V shed 4 bases and J 7 bases; nucleotides not matched to a gene: 9. The CDR3 nucleotides are TGTGCCAGCAGCCCACGGGACAGGCGAGGTAATGAGCAGTTCTTC. Translation gives CASSPRDRRGNEQFF.

This clone showed up just a few times. This chain joins TRBV7-3 and TRBJ1-3; tentatively, D is TRBD1 (6 bases). Germline CDR1 and CDR2: SGHTA and FQGTGA. The CDR3 is made up of 17 amino acids. Between the trimmed V and J ends, which lost 4 bases and 7 bases, there was a span of 23 bases. The CDR3 spells CASSSLPPPGGENTIYF. The CDR3 nucleotides are TGTGCCAGCAGCTCCCTCCCCCCCCCGGGGGGCGAGAACACCATATATTTT.

The rearrangement links TRBV5-4 to TRBJ2-1; 7 nucleotides agree with TRBD2. CDR1 SGHNT and CDR2 YYREEE come from the germline V gene (reference sequence). The V segment lost 3 bases and the J segment 8 bases; nucleotides outside the gene matches: 14. The CDR3 length is 16 residues. CDR3 nucleotide sequence: TGTGCCAGCAGCTGGGGGAGGGCGGGATCATTTGATGAGCAGTTCTTC. This encodes CASSWGRAGSFDEQFF.

As DNA, the CDR3 is TGTGCCAGCAGTTATAGGGGCGGGTCCGTTGCCAAAAACATTCAGTACTTC. This encodes CASSYRGGSVAKNIQYF. J is TRBJ2-4 and V is TRBV6-2 or TRBV6-3; D could derive from TRBD1 or TRBD2 (5 bases each). In germline, CDR1 is MNHEY, CDR2 SVGEGT. This CDR3 is 17 amino acids long. V was trimmed by 3 bases and J by 1 base, leaving 16 bases between them.

The genes are TRBV3-1 (or the pseudogene TRBV3-2) and TRBJ2-1; D perhaps matches TRBD1 (5 bases). CDR3 size: 11 residues. V was clipped by 6 bases and J by 10 bases, with 10 bases between them. Looked up from germline, CDR1 is LGHDT and CDR2 is YNNKEL (reference sequence). The CDR3 nucleotides read TGTGCCAGCAGTTCCCCAGGGGAGCAGTTCTTC. It specifies CASSSPGEQFF.

J is TRBJ2-3 and V is TRBV16; D remains ambiguous. The CDR3 has 12 residues. Trimming stripped 2 bases from V and 2 bases from J, with 2 bases between. CDR1 KGHSY and CDR2 FQNENV come from the germline V gene. The CDR3 sequence is CASSQTTDTQYF. The CDR3 DNA sequence: TGTGCCAGCAGCCAAACCACAGATACGCAGTATTTT.

This chain links TRBV12-1 with TRBJ2-7. TRBV12-1 represents a pseudogene. This CDR3 is built from 12 residues. CDR3 in amino acids: CASSEGYYEQYF. Here the CDR3 DNA reads TGTGCCAGCAGCGAAGGGTACTACGAGCAGTACTTC.

Details on this clone: In the same sample, other DNA sequences code for this CDR3. This sequence joins TRBV10-3 and TRBJ1-5; D remains unclear. Germline CDR1 is ENHRY and CDR2 is SYGVKD. V lost 10 bases and J 7 bases, leaving 20 bases between the germline ends. CDR3 length: 14 residues. In DNA form, the CDR3 reads TGTGCCACCCCTAATGAGAGGAAAGTACAGCCCCAGCATTTT. This gives the protein CATPNERKVQPQHF.

The chain is built from TRBV15 and TRBJ2-1, with 7 bases aligning to TRBD1. This CDR3 is 16 amino acids long. The junction had 4 bases not matched to a gene; V was cut back by 0 bases and J by 2 bases. Looked up from germline, CDR1 is LNHNV and CDR2 is YYDKDF (reference sequence). The CDR3 spells CATSRDRGNTYNEQFF. Written as DNA, the CDR3 is TGTGCCACCAGCAGAGACAGGGGGAACACCTACAATGAGCAGTTCTTC.

J is TRBJ2-5 and V is TRBV7-2; weak D call: TRBD1 (6 bases). The ends were cut back, 5 bases at V and 5 bases at J, with 15 bases in the middle. Per germline, CDR1 SGHTA and CDR2 FQGNSA. CDR3 length equals 14 residues. CDR3 sequence: CASSPRRGTETQYF. The CDR3 DNA is TGTGCCAGCAGCCCCCGTAGGGGGACGGAGACCCAGTACTTC.

The V gene is TRBV7-2, the J gene TRBJ2-4, with D unclear. Trimming shortened V by 5 bases and J by 12 bases, and 20 bases separated the two germline ends. The length of the CDR3 is 14 residues. Germline V gives CDR1 SGHTA, CDR2 FQGNSA. The CDR3 loop reads CASSPRWASLSQYF. The CDR3 DNA reads TGTGCCAGCAGCCCGAGGTGGGCTAGTTTGTCTCAGTACTTC.

The chain employs TRBV24-1 and TRBJ1-5, with D hard to call. Germline loops: CDR1 KGHDR, CDR2 SFDVKD. The CDR3 contains 19 residues. The V end lost 3 bases, the J end lost 4 bases, and 24 bases lay between the germline ends. The CDR3 DNA reads TGTGCCACCAGTGATCCCAGGTGGGCTTCCCTTTTGAGAAATCAGCCCCAGCATTTT. Residues: CATSDPRWASLLRNQPQHF.

V and J are TRBV11-2 and TRBJ2-7; D possibly corresponds to TRBD2 (5 bases). Trimming cost V 1 base and J 0 bases, with 10 bases left between them. CDR1 and CDR2 (germline): SGHAT, FQNNGV. CDR3 length equals 15 residues. CDR3 coding DNA: TGTGCCAGCAGCTTAGTTCGAGGGAGCTCCTACGAGCAGTACTTC. It codes for CASSLVRGSSYEQYF. The full variable domain, completed using reference TRBV11-2 and TRBJ2-7, is EAGVAQSPRYKIIEKRQSVAFWCNPISGHATLYWYQQILGQGPKLLIQFQNNGVVDDSQLPKDRFSAERLKGVDSTLKIQPAKLEDSAVYLCASSLVRGSSYEQYFGPGTRLTVT.

The genes are TRBV13 and TRBJ1-1, with no clear D. Trimming pared 2 bases from V and 1 base from J, leaving 14 bases between. The CDR3 is 16 residues long. CDR1 is PRHDT, CDR2 FYEKMQ, per germline (reference sequence). DNA of the CDR3: TGTGCCAGCAGCTTACGGGTAGGAGGAGAGAACACTGAAGCTTTCTTT. Protein: CASSLRVGGENTEAFF.

This clone appeared a few times. The V call is TRBV5-6, the J call TRBJ1-1; unclear D gene. The V end lost 0 bases, the J end lost 1 base, and 10 bases lay between the germline ends. The CDR3 contains 15 residues. Germline CDR1 and CDR2: SGHDT and YYEEEE. CDR3 loop: CASSLGSPSNTEAFF. Written as DNA, the CDR3 is TGTGCCAGCAGCTTGGGGTCACCGTCGAACACTGAAGCTTTCTTT.

The V gene is TRBV7-2, the J gene TRBJ1-5; D is ambiguous. Germline values: CDR1 SGHTA, CDR2 FQGNSA. V dropped 3 bases and J dropped 5 bases, with 8 bases sitting between them. There are 13 residues in the CDR3. DNA for the CDR3: TGTGCCAGCAGCTTTCTTAGGGATCAGCCCCAGCATTTT. This sequence encodes CASSFLRDQPQHF.

The sample holds a few counts of this clone. The chain couples TRBV7-6 to TRBJ2-7; D assignment may be TRBD1 or TRBD2 (6 bases each). The CDR3 is made up of 15 amino acids. V lost 1 base, J lost 0 bases, and 10 bases lay in between. CDR1 is SGHVS, CDR2 FNYEAQ, per germline. DNA of the CDR3: TGTGCCAGCAGCTTAGTAGGGGGGAGCTCCTACGAGCAGTACTTC. This gives the protein CASSLVGGSSYEQYF. The whole variable domain, filled in from reference TRBV7-6 and TRBJ2-7, reads GAGVSQSPRYKVTKRGQDVALRCDPISGHVSLYWYRQALGQGPEFLTYFNYEAQQDKSGLPNDRFSAERPEGSISTLTIQRTEQRDSAMYRCASSLVGGSSYEQYFGPGTRLTVT.

This rearrangement joins TRBV5-5 to TRBJ2-3, with D hard to call. Germline loops: CDR1 SGHKS, CDR2 YYEKEE (reference sequence). The length of the CDR3 is 12 residues. Trimming stripped 6 bases from V and 7 bases from J, with 12 bases between. The CDR3 DNA reads TGTGCCAGCATCACCCCGGCTTATACGCAGTATTTT. Protein sequence: CASITPAYTQYF. The complete variable domain, with remaining parts taken from reference TRBV5-5 and TRBJ2-3, reads DAGVTQSPTHLIKTRGQQVTLRCSPISGHKSVSWYQQVLGQGPQFIFQYYEKEERGRGNFPDRFSARQFPNYSSELNVNALLLGDSALYLCASITPAYTQYFGPGTRLTVL.

The chain couples TRBV7-9 to TRBJ1-1; 7 bases match TRBD1. V was clipped by 1 base and J by 1 base; unmatched bases: 3. Germline V gives CDR1 SEHNR, CDR2 FQNEAQ (reference sequence). The CDR3 runs to 15 residues. CDR3 residues: CASSLGAGGNTEAFF. CDR3 DNA sequence: TGTGCCAGCAGCTTAGGTGCAGGGGGGAACACTGAAGCTTTCTTT. Variable domain in full (rest from reference TRBV7-9 and TRBJ1-1): DTGVSQNPRHKITKRGQNVTFRCDPISEHNRLYWYRQTLGQGPEFLTYFQNEAQLEKSRLLSDRFSAERPKGSFSTLEIQRTEQGDSAMYLCASSLGAGGNTEAFFGQGTRLTVV.

This clone was observed a few times. The J gene is TRBJ2-7, the V gene TRBV7-9, with D possibly matching TRBD2 (5 bases). Germline CDR1 and CDR2: SEHNR and FQNEAQ (reference sequence). The CDR3 spans 18 residues. The germline V and J ends were trimmed by 2 bases and 2 bases, with 22 bases remaining between them. For the CDR3, the DNA is TGTGCCAGCAGCTTAAGGTTCGGCAATTCCGGGGAACCCTACGAGCAGTACTTC. Protein: CASSLRFGNSGEPYEQYF.

In its sample, this clone was seen a few times. V and J are TRBV6-1 and TRBJ1-2, with D unresolved. Germline-derived CDR1 and CDR2 are MNHNS and SASEGT. The CDR3 has 14 amino acids. The V end was cut by 2 bases, the J end by 8 bases, with 15 bases between. DNA of the CDR3: TGTGCCAGCAGTGAATACCAGCTCCCAAGGGGCTACACCTTC. It encodes CASSEYQLPRGYTF.

This clone appeared a few times. The chain joins TRBV11-2 to TRBJ2-2; 8 nucleotides align to TRBD2. The V and J ends lost 4 bases and 7 bases, in that order; junction bases with no gene match: 11. The germline V gene encodes CDR1 SGHAT and CDR2 FQNNGV. This CDR3 has 16 residues. CDR3 coding DNA: TGTGCCAGCAGCTCCTACACGGGGGGGCCCCTCGGGGAGCTGTTTTTT. Its translation: CASSSYTGGPLGELFF.

The gene calls are TRBV30 and TRBJ2-7; TRBD1 aligns across 9 bases. Germline loops: CDR1 GTSNPN, CDR2 SVGIG (reference sequence). This CDR3 spans 12 amino acids. Germline trimming cut 5 bases from V and 6 bases from J; bases unmatched to any gene: 5. The CDR3 protein is CAWGTDRGEQYF. CDR3 nucleotide sequence: TGTGCCTGGGGCACGGACAGGGGCGAGCAGTACTTC.

A single count supports this clone. The chain is built from TRBV5-1 and TRBJ2-7; 8 nucleotides match TRBD2. Germline V gives CDR1 SGHRS, CDR2 YFSETQ. Trimming took 4 bases from V and 2 from J; bases not matched to a gene: 11. The CDR3 has 16 residues. The CDR3 region has the DNA TGCGCCAGCAGCCTTCAAGTGACTAGCGAGGCCTACGAGCAGTACTTC. As protein: CASSLQVTSEAYEQYF. The variable domain in full, with the rest retrieved from reference TRBV5-1 and TRBJ2-7, is KAGVTQTPRYLIKTRGQQVTLSCSPISGHRSVSWYQQTPGQGLQFLFEYFSETQRNKGNFPGRFSGRQFSNSRSEMNVSTLELGDSALYLCASSLQVTSEAYEQYFGPGTRLTVT.